The source of this TCR beta chain is a study of blood T cell repertoires in COVID-19. Profiled with immunoSEQ multiplex PCR; TCRdb holds only in-frame clones, not every one. The repertoire holds about 250,000 clones, with about 87% as singletons. The CDR3 sequence is 15 residues long. The germline V and J ends were trimmed by 10 bases and 5 bases, with 21 bases remaining between them. CDR1 is LNHDA, CDR2 SQIVND, per germline (reference sequence). This sequence originates from a woman aged 25 to 39 with COVID-19, enrolled during active disease. This sequence joins TRBV19 and TRBJ2-1; weak D call: TRBD2 (6 bases). Specimen: peripheral blood. In DNA, the CDR3 is TGTGCCACCGCCTCCATGGCCAGGACTAACAATGAGCAGTTCTTC. As protein: CATASMARTNNEQFF.